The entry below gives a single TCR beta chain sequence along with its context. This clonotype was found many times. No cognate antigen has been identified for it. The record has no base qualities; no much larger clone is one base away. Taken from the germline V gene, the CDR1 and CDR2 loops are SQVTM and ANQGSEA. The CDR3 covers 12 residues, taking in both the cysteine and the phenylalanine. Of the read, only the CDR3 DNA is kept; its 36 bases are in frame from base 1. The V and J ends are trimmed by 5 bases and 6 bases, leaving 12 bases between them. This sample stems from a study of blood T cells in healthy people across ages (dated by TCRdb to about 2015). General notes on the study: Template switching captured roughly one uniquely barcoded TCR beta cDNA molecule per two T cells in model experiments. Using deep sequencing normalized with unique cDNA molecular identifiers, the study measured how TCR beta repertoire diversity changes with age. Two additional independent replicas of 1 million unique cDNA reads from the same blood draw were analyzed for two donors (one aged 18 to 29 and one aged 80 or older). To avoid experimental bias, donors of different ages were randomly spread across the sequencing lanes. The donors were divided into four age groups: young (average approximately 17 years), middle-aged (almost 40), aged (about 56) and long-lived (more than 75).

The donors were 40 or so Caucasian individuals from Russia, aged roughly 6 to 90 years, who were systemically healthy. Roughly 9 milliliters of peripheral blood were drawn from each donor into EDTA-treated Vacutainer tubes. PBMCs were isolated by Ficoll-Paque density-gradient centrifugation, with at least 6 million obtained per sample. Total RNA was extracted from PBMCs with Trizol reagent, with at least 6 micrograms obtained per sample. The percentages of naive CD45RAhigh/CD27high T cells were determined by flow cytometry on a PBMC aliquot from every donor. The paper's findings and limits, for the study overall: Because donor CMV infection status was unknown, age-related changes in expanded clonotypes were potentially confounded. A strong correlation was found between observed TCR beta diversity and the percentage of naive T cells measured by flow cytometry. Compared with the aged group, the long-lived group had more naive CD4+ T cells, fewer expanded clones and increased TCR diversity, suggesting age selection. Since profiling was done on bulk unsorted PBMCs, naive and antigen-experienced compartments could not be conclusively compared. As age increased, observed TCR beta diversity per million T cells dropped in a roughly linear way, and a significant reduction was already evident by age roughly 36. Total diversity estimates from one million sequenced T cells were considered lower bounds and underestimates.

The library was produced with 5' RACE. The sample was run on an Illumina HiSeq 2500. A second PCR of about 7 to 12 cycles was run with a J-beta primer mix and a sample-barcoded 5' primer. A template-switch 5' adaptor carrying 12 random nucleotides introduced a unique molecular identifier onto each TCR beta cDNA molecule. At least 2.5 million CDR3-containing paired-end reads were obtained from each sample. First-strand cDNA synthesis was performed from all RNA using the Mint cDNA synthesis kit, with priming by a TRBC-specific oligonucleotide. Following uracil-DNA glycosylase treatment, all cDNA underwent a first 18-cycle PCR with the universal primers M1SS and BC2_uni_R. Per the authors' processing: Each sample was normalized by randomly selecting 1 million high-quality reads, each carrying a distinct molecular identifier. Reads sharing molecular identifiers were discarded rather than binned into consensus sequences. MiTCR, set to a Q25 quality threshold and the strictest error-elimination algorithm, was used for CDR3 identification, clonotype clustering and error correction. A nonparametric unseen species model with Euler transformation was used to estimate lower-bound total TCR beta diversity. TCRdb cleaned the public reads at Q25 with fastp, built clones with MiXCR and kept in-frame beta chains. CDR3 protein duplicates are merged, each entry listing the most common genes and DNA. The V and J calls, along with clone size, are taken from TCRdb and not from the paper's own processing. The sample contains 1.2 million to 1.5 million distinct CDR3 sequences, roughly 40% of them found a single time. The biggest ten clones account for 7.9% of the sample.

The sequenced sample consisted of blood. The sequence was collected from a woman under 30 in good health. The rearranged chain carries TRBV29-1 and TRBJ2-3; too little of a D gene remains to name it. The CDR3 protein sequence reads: CSVTEGVDTQYF. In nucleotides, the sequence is TGCAGCGTTACGGAAGGTGTCGATACGCAGTATTTT.